The 3 T cell receptor beta chains listed next were all sequenced from one sample in a study of T-cell memory formation after mild COVID-19. TCRdb fed the 5' RACE reads into MiXCR, producing one record per CDR3 protein. Of fewer than 500,000 distinct CDR3 sequences listed, about 23% are singletons. The sample consisted of PBMCs or a T cell subset sorted from them (not recorded which). These receptors came from an adult woman who had mild COVID-19 (a few samples of this study predate the infection). Cell type and time point are not known.

In this sample, this clonotype turned up a few times. The rearrangement uses TRBV2 and TRBJ2-1; unclear D gene. V lost 7 bases and J 5 bases, leaving 6 bases between the germline ends. Germline CDR1 and CDR2: SNHLY and FYNNEI. The CDR3 covers 11 residues. The CDR3 nucleotides are TGTGCCAGCACGACACACAATGAGCAGTTCTTC. It specifies CASTTHNEQFF.

This clonotype appeared a few times. The chain joins TRBV7-2 to TRBJ1-1; D is uncertain. This CDR3 is built from 13 residues. The V end lost 4 bases, the J end lost 4 bases, and 10 bases lay between the germline ends. Germline V gene lookup returns CDR1 SGHTA and CDR2 FQGNSA. The CDR3: CASSSDEVTEAFF. Here the CDR3 DNA reads TGTGCCAGCAGCTCCGATGAGGTCACTGAAGCTTTCTTT.

The sample holds one count of this clonotype. This chain links TRBV5-1 with TRBJ1-6; D gene unclear. Deletions cut 0 bases from V and 8 bases from J, with 9 bases between. The CDR3 extends over 14 amino acids. CDR1 is SGHRS and CDR2 is YFSETQ in the germline V gene. CDR3 bases: TGCGCCAGCAGCTTGGAGTCAGGAGATTCACCCCTCCACTTT. Residues: CASSLESGDSPLHF. Drawing the rest from reference TRBV5-1 and TRBJ1-6, the complete variable domain is KAGVTQTPRYLIKTRGQQVTLSCSPISGHRSVSWYQQTPGQGLQFLFEYFSETQRNKGNFPGRFSGRQFSNSRSEMNVSTLELGDSALYLCASSLESGDSPLHFGNGTRLTVT.